The 32 T cell receptor beta chains below come from one sample, sequenced in a study of blood T cell repertoires in COVID-19. Clones were read by immunoSEQ multiplex PCR, and TCRdb kept only the in-frame ones, dropping some. This sample has tens of thousands of clones, with over 75% found just once. The sequenced sample consisted of peripheral blood. The receptors shown here come from a man in his 70s with acute or convalescent COVID-19.

The CDR3, as DNA: TGTGCCTGGAATATCGGGGAGACCCAGTACTTC. Encoded protein: CAWNIGETQYF. The chain joins TRBV30 to TRBJ2-5; unclear D gene. The CDR3 has 11 amino acids. The germline V and J ends were trimmed by 4 bases and 5 bases, with 8 bases remaining between them. Germline values: CDR1 GTSNPN, CDR2 SVGIG (reference sequence).

This chain uses TRBV5-1 with TRBJ1-2, with D possibly TRBD1 on 6 matching bases. This CDR3 spans 13 amino acids. Per germline, CDR1 SGHRS and CDR2 YFSETQ. Trimming left V 2 bases short and J 6 bases short, with 11 bases between. CDR3: CASSFGTKDGYTF. The CDR3 bases are TGCGCCAGCAGCTTTGGGACAAAGGATGGCTACACCTTC.

This rearrangement joins TRBV19 to TRBJ2-2; TRBD1 aligns across 10 bases. With 3 bases clipped from V and 7 bases from J, the junction kept 5 bases outside the gene matches. CDR3 length: 15 residues. The germline gives CDR1 LNHDA, CDR2 SQIVND (reference sequence). CDR3: CASSIPGQGNGELFF. DNA of the CDR3: TGTGCCAGTAGTATTCCGGGACAGGGGAACGGGGAGCTGTTTTTT. The full variable domain, with the rest looked up from reference TRBV19 and TRBJ2-2, is DGGITQSPKYLFRKEGQNVTLSCEQNLNHDAMYWYRQDPGQGLRLIYYSQIVNDFQKGDIAEGYSVSREKKESFPLTVTSAQKNPTAFYLCASSIPGQGNGELFFGEGSRLTVL.

CDR3 amino acids: CASSLTSGIYEQFF. The CDR3 nucleotides read TGTGCCAGCAGCTTAACTAGCGGGATATATGAGCAGTTCTTC. V usage is TRBV7-3 and J usage is TRBJ2-1, with 8 bases matching TRBD2. The CDR3 runs 14 residues. The germline V gene has CDR1 SGHTA and CDR2 FQGTGA. V was clipped by 0 bases and J by 8 bases; unmatched bases: 3.

The sample holds a few counts of this clone. The chain recombines TRBV18 with TRBJ1-5; D not certain. The CDR3 length is 15 residues. Per the germline V gene, CDR1 is KGHSH and CDR2 is LQKENI. The V end lost 2 bases, the J end lost 5 bases, and 13 bases lay between the germline ends. The CDR3 DNA follows: TGTGCCAGCTCACCAATGGCAGGCCGAGATCAGCCCCAGCATTTT. Translated, it gives CASSPMAGRDQPQHF.

This clone was seen a few times. J is TRBJ1-1 and V is TRBV5-6; possible D gene TRBD1, 6 bases. V was cut by 4 bases and J by 8 bases, with 21 bases left in between. The CDR3 has 15 amino acids. Germline-derived CDR1 and CDR2 are SGHDT and YYEEEE. The chain's CDR3 is CASSGLLRAGTEAFF. The DNA of the CDR3 is TGTGCCAGCAGCGGGCTACTCAGGGCTGGGACAGAAGCTTTCTTT.

The V call is TRBV7-9, the J call TRBJ1-5, with a tentative D call TRBD1 (6 bases). Germline CDR1 reads SEHNR; CDR2 reads FQNEAQ (reference sequence). V was pared by 3 bases and J by 4 bases, with 16 bases between. The CDR3 has 16 residues. CDR3: CASSLVGGQPNQPQHF. The CDR3 bases are TGTGCCAGCAGCTTGGTAGGAGGACAGCCGAATCAGCCCCAGCATTTT.

V usage is TRBV28 and J usage is TRBJ1-4, with D possibly TRBD1 on 6 matching bases. Looked up from germline, CDR1 is MDHEN and CDR2 is SYDVKM. Trimming pared 5 bases from V and 0 bases from J, leaving 13 bases between. This CDR3 has 16 amino acids. CDR3 DNA sequence: TGTGCCAGCAGTCCGACAGGAGTTGCAACTAATGAAAAACTGTTTTTT. This sequence encodes CASSPTGVATNEKLFF.

The J gene is TRBJ1-4, the V gene TRBV27, with 9 nucleotides matching TRBD1. The CDR3 sequence is 15 residues long. Germline loops: CDR1 MNHEY, CDR2 SMNVEV (reference sequence). V was clipped by 3 bases and J by 3 bases; unmatched bases: 2. The CDR3 reads CASSFRDRANEKLFF. The CDR3 region has the DNA TGTGCCAGCAGTTTCCGGGACAGGGCTAATGAAAAACTGTTTTTT.

The chain couples TRBV3-1 (or the pseudogene TRBV3-2) to TRBJ2-5; 11 positions match TRBD2. Germline V gene lookup returns CDR1 LGHDT and CDR2 YNNKEL (reference sequence). The CDR3 runs 16 residues. The ends lost 2 bases at V and 4 bases at J; junction bases unmatched: 6. DNA for the CDR3: TGTGCCAGCAGCCAACCCATAGCGGGAGGGTCAGAGACCCAGTACTTC. Translation gives CASSQPIAGGSETQYF.

The chain joins TRBV7-9 to TRBJ2-3; 12 positions agree with TRBD2. With 4 bases clipped from V and 4 bases from J, the junction kept 12 bases outside the gene matches. The CDR3 covers 18 residues. In germline, CDR1 is SEHNR, CDR2 FQNEAQ (reference sequence). CDR3 sequence: CASSSQKRASGGADTQYF. The CDR3 DNA is TGTGCCAGCAGCTCTCAAAAGAGGGCTAGCGGGGGGGCAGATACGCAGTATTTT.

The V call is TRBV7-2, the J call TRBJ2-1; the match to TRBD1 covers 8 bases. The germline gives CDR1 SGHTA, CDR2 FQGNSA. CDR3 size: 16 residues. V trimming: 6 bases; J trimming: 4 bases; junction bases outside the gene matches: 11. CDR3 region: CASRPIGQGGYNEQFF. The CDR3 nucleotides read TGTGCCAGCAGACCCATTGGACAGGGTGGATACAATGAGCAGTTCTTC.

The chain combines TRBV5-1 with TRBJ2-7, with 7 nucleotides matching TRBD1. Germline lookup yields CDR1 SGHRS and CDR2 YFSETQ. The CDR3 loop spans 12 amino acids. The V gene end was trimmed by 3 bases and the J gene end by 7 bases; junction bases not matched to a gene: 4. The CDR3 DNA sequence: TGCGCCAGCAGCTACAGGGGCCCGGAGCAGTACTTC. This gives the protein CASSYRGPEQYF.

This clone was observed a handful of times. This chain links TRBV28 with TRBJ1-5, with 9 bases fitting TRBD1. With V trimmed by 3 bases and J by 7 bases, 4 bases remained unmatched. Germline V CDR1 and CDR2: MDHEN, SYDVKM. The CDR3 loop spans 14 amino acids. CDR3 sequence (DNA): TGTGCCAGCAGTTTCGGGACAGGGATACAGCCCCAGCATTTT. Protein sequence: CASSFGTGIQPQHF.

CDR3 in amino acids: CASSSDRGLDNEQFF. The CDR3 nucleotides are TGTGCCAGCAGCTCGGACAGGGGGCTAGACAATGAGCAGTTCTTC. This chain uses TRBV7-9 with TRBJ2-1, with 11 bases that match TRBD1. Trimming took 4 bases from V and 5 from J; bases not matched to a gene: 4. CDR3 length: 15 residues. The germline V gene encodes CDR1 SEHNR and CDR2 FQNEAQ (reference sequence). The whole variable domain, filled in from reference TRBV7-9 and TRBJ2-1, reads DTGVSQNPRHKITKRGQNVTFRCDPISEHNRLYWYRQTLGQGPEFLTYFQNEAQLEKSRLLSDRFSAERPKGSFSTLEIQRTEQGDSAMYLCASSSDRGLDNEQFFGPGTRLTVL.

The chain combines TRBV12-3 or TRBV12-4 with TRBJ1-2; D might be TRBD1 (6 bases). This CDR3 has 13 amino acids. The V and J ends lost 6 bases and 4 bases respectively, with 12 bases between them. CDR3 DNA sequence: TGTGCCAGCAGCGCCGACAGGCTCTATGGCTACACCTTC. Its translation is CASSADRLYGYTF.

In its sample, this clone was seen many times. V usage is TRBV7-9 and J usage is TRBJ1-5, with a possible D match to TRBD1 (6 bases). The CDR3 is made up of 17 amino acids. Trimming took off 5 bases at V and 0 bases at J, with 17 bases between the two ends. CDR1 is SEHNR and CDR2 is FQNEAQ in the germline V gene (reference sequence). The CDR3 loop reads CASSPHGGTSSNQPQHF. CDR3 DNA: TGTGCCAGCAGCCCTCATGGTGGGACATCTAGCAATCAGCCCCAGCATTTT.

This clone was found a few times. The chain recombines TRBV7-9 with TRBJ1-2, with 9 bases matching TRBD1. Per the germline V gene, CDR1 is SEHNR and CDR2 is FQNEAQ (reference sequence). The CDR3 length is 16 residues. With 4 bases clipped from V and 0 bases from J, the junction kept 6 bases outside the gene matches. The CDR3 DNA reads TGTGCCAGCAGCTCCTCGGACAGGGGAGCTAACTATGGCTACACCTTC. As protein: CASSSSDRGANYGYTF.

This clone was seen more than once but under ten times. V gene TRBV12-5 combines with J gene TRBJ2-2; D is perhaps TRBD2 (5 bases). Germline loops: CDR1 LGHNT, CDR2 FRNRAP. Trimming took off 8 bases at V and 5 bases at J, with 12 bases between the two ends. This CDR3 region has 13 residues. The CDR3 sequence: CASSREETGELFF. The CDR3 DNA reads as TGTGCTAGTTCCCGGGAAGAGACCGGGGAGCTGTTTTTT.

The V gene is TRBV28, the J gene TRBJ2-5, with 9 bases identical to TRBD2. This CDR3 is built from 15 residues. The trim removed 8 bases at V and 1 base at J, leaving 8 bases unmatched. Looked up from germline, CDR1 is MDHEN and CDR2 is SYDVKM. Here the CDR3 reads CASVGTSTFQETQYF. The CDR3 DNA sequence: TGTGCCAGCGTAGGGACTAGCACCTTCCAAGAGACCCAGTACTTC.

This clone was seen a few times. The chain links TRBV25-1 to TRBJ2-3; weak D call: TRBD2 (5 bases). The germline gives CDR1 MGHDK, CDR2 SYGVNS. V was cut by 7 bases and J by 0 bases, with 17 bases left in between. The CDR3 spans 16 residues. The chain's CDR3 is CASTPGSAASTDTQYF. The CDR3 region has the DNA TGTGCCAGCACCCCGGGGAGTGCAGCTAGCACAGATACGCAGTATTTT.

V gene TRBV3-1 (or the pseudogene TRBV3-2) combines with J gene TRBJ1-1; TRBD1 matches at 10 bases. From germline, CDR1 is LGHDT and CDR2 YNNKEL (reference sequence). The CDR3 sequence is 17 residues long. The ends lost 4 bases at V and 0 bases at J; junction bases unmatched: 8. The CDR3 DNA reads TGTGCCAGCAGCCCCACCGACAGGGGGCTCATGAACACTGAAGCTTTCTTT. Translation: CASSPTDRGLMNTEAFF.

This clone has only a few counts. V gene TRBV30 combines with J gene TRBJ1-5; D gene unclear. Germline-derived CDR1 and CDR2 are GTSNPN and SVGIG (reference sequence). V was pared by 0 bases and J by 7 bases, with 13 bases between. There are 14 residues in the CDR3. The CDR3 loop reads CAWSVGGNGQPQHF. As DNA, the CDR3 is TGTGCCTGGAGTGTAGGAGGGAATGGCCAGCCCCAGCATTTT.

The chain is built from TRBV18 and TRBJ2-7; D possibly corresponds to TRBD1 (6 bases). This CDR3 has 15 amino acids. The germline CDR1 and CDR2 sequences are KGHSH and LQKENI. The V and J ends lost 2 bases and 2 bases respectively, with 13 bases between them. The CDR3 DNA reads TGTGCCAGCTCACCAGGACAGACAAGAACCTACGAGCAGTACTTC. Amino acid sequence: CASSPGQTRTYEQYF.

In its sample, this clone was seen once. The chain carries TRBV19 and TRBJ1-5; TRBD1 aligns across 7 bases. Germline V gene data show CDR1 as LNHDA and CDR2 as SQIVND (reference sequence). The V and J ends lost 3 bases and 5 bases, in that order; junction bases with no gene match: 1. This CDR3 comprises 13 residues. CDR3 in DNA: TGTGCCAGTAGTATTACAGGGGATCAGCCCCAGCATTTT. It is translated as CASSITGDQPQHF.

The gene calls are TRBV19 and TRBJ1-5; possibly TRBD1 for D (5 bases). From germline, CDR1 is LNHDA and CDR2 SQIVND (reference sequence). V was clipped by 4 bases and J by 2 bases, with 21 bases between them. The CDR3 has 18 residues. This chain's CDR3 is CASSTQAFGGRGNQPQHF. DNA of the CDR3: TGTGCCAGTAGTACCCAGGCATTCGGGGGAAGAGGCAATCAGCCCCAGCATTTT.

This sequence joins TRBV27 and TRBJ1-5; 10 nucleotides align to TRBD1. This CDR3 region has 17 residues. The V and J ends lost 1 base and 6 bases, in that order; junction bases with no gene match: 9. CDR1 MNHEY and CDR2 SMNVEV come from the germline V gene (reference sequence). Written as DNA, the CDR3 is TGTGCCAGCAGTTTATTCGGACAGGGGGAACCGGGTCAGCCCCAGCATTTT. This encodes CASSLFGQGEPGQPQHF.

The chain employs TRBV6-6 and TRBJ1-2; possible D gene TRBD1, 5 bases. The CDR3 sequence is 14 residues long. Germline CDR1 and CDR2: MNHNY and SVGAGI (reference sequence). Between the trimmed V and J ends, which lost 6 bases and 5 bases, there was a span of 16 bases. The CDR3 region is CASRFDGTLYGYTF. The CDR3, as DNA: TGTGCCAGCAGATTTGATGGGACTTTATATGGCTACACCTTC.

This rearrangement joins TRBV5-5 to TRBJ2-3, with TRBD1 identical over 10 bases. With V trimmed by 4 bases and J by 0 bases, 8 bases remained unmatched. CDR3 size: 17 residues. The germline V gene encodes CDR1 SGHKS and CDR2 YYEKEE (reference sequence). The CDR3 DNA sequence: TGTGCCAGCAGCGCCGACAGGGGGCAGTTTAGCACAGATACGCAGTATTTT. Amino acids: CASSADRGQFSTDTQYF.

This clone has a single count. The chain couples TRBV30 to TRBJ2-1, with 8 bases aligning to TRBD1. CDR3 length: 15 residues. J was trimmed by 6 bases and V by 3 bases; bases with no gene match: 10. Germline loops: CDR1 GTSNPN, CDR2 SVGIG (reference sequence). Here the CDR3 DNA reads TGTGCCTGGAGAGGAGGGACAGGACCCTCCAATGAGCAGTTCTTC. It codes for CAWRGGTGPSNEQFF.

The J gene is TRBJ1-5, the V gene TRBV12-5, with 9 bases identical to TRBD1. J lost 4 bases, V lost 7 bases, and 8 bases had no gene match. The germline V gene encodes CDR1 LGHNT and CDR2 FRNRAP. There are 15 residues in the CDR3. The CDR3 bases are TGTGCTAGTGTGAAGGGACAGGGTGTGAATCAGCCCCAGCATTTT. It is translated as CASVKGQGVNQPQHF.

This clone has a handful of counts. This rearrangement joins TRBV19 to TRBJ2-6; 8 positions match TRBD1. J lost 0 bases, V lost 6 bases, and 1 base had no gene match. CDR1 is LNHDA and CDR2 is SQIVND in the germline V gene (reference sequence). This CDR3 has 15 residues. CDR3 loop: CASRDRVSGANVLTF. In DNA, the CDR3 is TGTGCCAGTAGGGACAGGGTCTCTGGGGCCAACGTCCTGACTTTC.